One and the same sample provided the 29 T cell receptor beta chains below, sequenced in a study of blood T cell repertoires in COVID-19. Libraries were prepared by immunoSEQ multiplex PCR; TCRdb keeps only in-frame clonotypes and omits some of them. The sample holds roughly 220,000 clones; approximately 90% are singletons and the top ten take roughly 2.5%. The sequenced sample consisted of PBMCs or T cells enriched from blood (not recorded which). Every receptor here comes from a woman in her 30s who had recovered from COVID-19.

This chain links TRBV7-2 with TRBJ1-3; D is perhaps TRBD1 (5 bases). Trimming removed 5 bases from V and 9 bases from J, with 17 bases in between. From germline, CDR1 is SGHTA and CDR2 FQGNSA. The CDR3 covers 14 residues. For the CDR3, the DNA is TGTGCCAGCAGCCCCCGGGGGAGCTCGGCCACCATATATTTT. Residues: CASSPRGSSATIYF.

This clone has just a few counts. J is TRBJ1-5 and V is TRBV19, with D perhaps TRBD1 (6 bases). V dropped 6 bases and J dropped 1 base, with 10 bases sitting between them. Germline V gene data show CDR1 as LNHDA and CDR2 as SQIVND (reference sequence). This CDR3 is built from 14 residues. The CDR3 sequence is CASRWGQSNQPQHF. The CDR3 DNA is TGTGCCAGTAGATGGGGGCAAAGCAATCAGCCCCAGCATTTT. Drawing the rest from reference TRBV19 and TRBJ1-5, the complete variable domain is DGGITQSPKYLFRKEGQNVTLSCEQNLNHDAMYWYRQDPGQGLRLIYYSQIVNDFQKGDIAEGYSVSREKKESFPLTVTSAQKNPTAFYLCASRWGQSNQPQHFGDGTRLSIL.

The rearrangement joins TRBV6-5 to TRBJ1-6, with 7 bases that match TRBD1. CDR3 length: 15 amino acids. Germline CDR1 reads MNHEY; CDR2 reads SVGAGI. V shed 6 bases, J shed 6 bases, and the junction held 8 bases outside the gene matches. CDR3 coding DNA: TGTGCCAGCAGCCCCCGGGACAGTATTAATTCACCCCTCCACTTT. Translated: CASSPRDSINSPLHF.

In nucleotides, the CDR3 is TGTGCCAGCAGTGAGAGGGCCTACGAGCAGTACTTC. Protein product: CASSERAYEQYF. This rearrangement joins TRBV2 to TRBJ2-7; the D gene is possibly TRBD2 (5 bases). Trimming took 3 bases from V and 2 from J, leaving 5 bases between them. Germline V gene sequence: CDR1 SNHLY, CDR2 FYNNEI. This CDR3 region has 12 residues.

The chain carries TRBV11-3 and TRBJ1-1; tentative D call: TRBD1 (5 bases). Germline V CDR1 and CDR2: SGHNT, YENEEA. With 5 bases removed from V and 0 bases from J, the gap between germline ends came to 7 bases. This CDR3 contains 13 residues. The CDR3 loop reads CASSLTVNTEAFF. The CDR3 nucleotides read TGTGCCAGCAGCCTGACAGTGAACACTGAAGCTTTCTTT.

The chain joins TRBV6-5 to TRBJ2-7; D gene uncertain. Trimming removed 2 bases from V and 1 base from J, with 9 bases in between. The CDR3 covers 14 residues. From germline, CDR1 is MNHEY and CDR2 SVGAGI. This CDR3 is CASSYDADSYEQYF. CDR3 sequence (DNA): TGTGCCAGCAGTTACGACGCGGATTCCTACGAGCAGTACTTC.

This rearrangement joins TRBV7-6 to TRBJ2-1, with 7 bases that match TRBD2. J lost 4 bases, V lost 5 bases, and 8 bases had no gene match. CDR3 length: 15 amino acids. Germline V lookup: CDR1 SGHVS, CDR2 FNYEAQ. CDR3 in amino acids: CASSKIAGLYNEQFF. Written as DNA, the CDR3 is TGTGCCAGCAGCAAAATAGCGGGTCTATACAATGAGCAGTTCTTC.

Remarks on this clone: The junction departs from the called germline gene at one end, perhaps through a read error. Other DNA variants within this sample encode the same CDR3. This chain joins TRBV7-2 and TRBJ2-5, with a weak D call TRBD2 (5 bases). Germline CDR1 is SGHTA and CDR2 is FQGNSA. The CDR3 contains 15 residues. DNA of the CDR3: TGTGCCAGCAGCCTAGCCTTTCGACAACTAGAGACCCAGTACTTC. It encodes CASSLAFRQLETQYF.

The V and J genes are TRBV12-3 or TRBV12-4 and TRBJ1-2, with D possibly TRBD1 on 6 matching bases. Trimming shortened V by 2 bases and J by 8 bases, and 9 bases separated the two germline ends. The CDR3 consists of 12 residues. CDR3: CASSLHREGYTF. Written as DNA, the CDR3 is TGTGCCAGCAGTTTACACAGGGAAGGCTACACCTTC.

V is TRBV11-2 and J is TRBJ2-5; 8 nucleotides line up with TRBD1. This CDR3 spans 15 amino acids. Germline V gene data show CDR1 as SGHAT and CDR2 as FQNNGV. The V segment lost 5 bases and the J segment 2 bases; nucleotides outside the gene matches: 7. The CDR3 loop is CASSPRTGLQETQYF. The CDR3 DNA reads as TGTGCCAGCAGCCCCCGGACAGGGCTACAAGAGACCCAGTACTTC.

The chain combines TRBV9 with TRBJ1-1; unclear D gene. This CDR3 spans 13 amino acids. Germline assignment: CDR1 SGDLS and CDR2 YYNGEE. V lost 0 bases and J lost 5, with 8 bases in between. Here the CDR3 DNA reads TGTGCCAGCAGCGTAGGGGAGAGGACTGAAGCTTTCTTT. Translating gives CASSVGERTEAFF.

This chain uses TRBV28 with TRBJ1-1; D remains unclear. Per germline, CDR1 MDHEN and CDR2 SYDVKM. The CDR3 contains 15 residues. V lost 5 bases and J lost 0, with 13 bases in between. The CDR3 DNA is TGTGCCAGCAGTCCGGCCCTGAGGGTGAACACTGAAGCTTTCTTT. Translation gives CASSPALRVNTEAFF.

This clone was counted a few times. This chain links TRBV23-1 with TRBJ1-4; 9 bases are shared with TRBD1. TRBV23-1 is given ORF status, its function remaining uncertain. The CDR3 loop spans 13 amino acids. V gave up 9 bases and J gave up 5 bases; unmatched junction bases: 4. The CDR3 nucleotides read TGCGCCAGGGGTGACAGGGGGAATGAAAAACTGTTTTTT. Translation: CARGDRGNEKLFF.

This clone was recorded only once. CDR3 DNA: TGTGCCAGCAGAGAAGGGACAGGCCCTTTAGATGGCTACACCTTC. This sequence encodes CASREGTGPLDGYTF. The chain joins TRBV7-9 to TRBJ1-2, with 8 bases matching TRBD1. Germline V lookup: CDR1 SEHNR, CDR2 FQNEAQ (reference sequence). This CDR3 has 15 residues. Trimming cost V 6 bases and J 6 bases; bases outside gene matches: 12.

The chain employs TRBV6-9 and TRBJ2-1; no clear D gene. This CDR3 is 10 amino acids long. V dropped 11 bases and J dropped 7 bases, with 9 bases sitting between them. Germline lookup yields CDR1 MNHGY and CDR2 SVAAGI. CDR3 coding DNA: TGTGCCGGTGAGTGGAATGAGCAGTTCTTC. Translating it yields CAGEWNEQFF.

The V call is TRBV19, the J call TRBJ2-1; 9 positions match TRBD2. Unmatched junction bases numbered 3, after V lost 2 bases and J lost 1 base. Per the germline V gene, CDR1 is LNHDA and CDR2 is SQIVND (reference sequence). The CDR3 spans 16 residues. The CDR3 coding sequence is TGTGCCAGTAGTATATCAGCGGGGGGATCCTACAATGAGCAGTTCTTC. Translated, it gives CASSISAGGSYNEQFF.

This sequence joins TRBV3-1 (or the pseudogene TRBV3-2) and TRBJ2-3; possible D gene TRBD2, 5 bases. The CDR3 has 15 amino acids. V was cut by 11 bases and J by 0 bases, with 18 bases left in between. CDR1 LGHDT and CDR2 YNNKEL come from the germline V gene (reference sequence). CDR3 coding DNA: TGTGCCTTAAGCCGGAGGTTTAGCAGCACAGATACGCAGTATTTT. Translating gives CALSRRFSSTDTQYF.

The chain is built from TRBV7-6 and TRBJ2-7; tentatively, D is TRBD1 (6 bases). Germline V lookup: CDR1 SGHVS, CDR2 FNYEAQ. The CDR3 length is 14 residues. Deletions cut 5 bases from V and 3 bases from J, with 14 bases between. The CDR3 is CASSQGTGNYEQYF. The CDR3 DNA is TGTGCCAGCAGCCAGGGGACGGGGAACTACGAGCAGTACTTC.

The chain uses TRBV29-1 and TRBJ1-2; maybe TRBD1 (6 bases). Trimming took off 8 bases at V and 8 bases at J, with 30 bases between the two ends. From germline, CDR1 is SQVTM and CDR2 ANQGSEA. The CDR3 sequence is 16 residues long. The CDR3 spells CSPWVSVTGLMRGYTF. CDR3 coding DNA: TGCAGCCCCTGGGTGTCGGTCACAGGGTTGATGAGAGGCTACACCTTC.

This chain connects TRBV19 to TRBJ1-5; 9 nucleotides match TRBD1. CDR3 size: 14 residues. Germline V gene data show CDR1 as LNHDA and CDR2 as SQIVND (reference sequence). The ends lost 6 bases at V and 6 bases at J; junction bases unmatched: 6. CDR3 in amino acids: CASRSQGASQPQHF. The CDR3 DNA follows: TGTGCCAGTAGGTCACAGGGGGCCAGTCAGCCCCAGCATTTT.

The chain recombines TRBV18 with TRBJ2-2, with D possibly TRBD2 on 6 matching bases. The CDR3 consists of 16 residues. Germline CDR1 reads KGHSH; CDR2 reads LQKENI. V lost 1 base and J 5 bases, leaving 14 bases between the germline ends. CDR3 loop: CASSPLGGEPTGELFF. The CDR3 bases are TGTGCCAGCTCACCACTAGGCGGGGAACCAACCGGGGAGCTGTTTTTT.

The gene calls are TRBV2 and TRBJ2-7; 8 positions match TRBD1. In germline, CDR1 is SNHLY, CDR2 FYNNEI. Trimming cost V 7 bases and J 5 bases; bases outside gene matches: 13. CDR3 length equals 15 residues. CDR3 in amino acids: CASNLDRGRFDEQYF. The CDR3 nucleotides are TGTGCCAGCAATCTCGACAGGGGACGATTTGACGAGCAGTACTTC.

The chain is built from TRBV2 and TRBJ1-4, with 8 bases matching TRBD1. CDR1 SNHLY and CDR2 FYNNEI come from the germline V gene. The length of the CDR3 is 16 residues. V dropped 2 bases and J dropped 7; count of bases not matched to a gene: 9. CDR3 bases: TGTGCCAGCAGTGAATTTAGACAGGGGAGGGCTGAAAAACTGTTTTTT. Amino acids: CASSEFRQGRAEKLFF.

This chain joins TRBV10-2 and TRBJ2-5, with a possible D match to TRBD2 (5 bases). The V and J ends lost 7 bases and 0 bases respectively, with 9 bases between them. CDR1 and CDR2 from the germline V gene are WSHSY and SAAADI. This CDR3 is built from 13 residues. The CDR3 sequence: CASTPTNQETQYF. Here the CDR3 DNA reads TGCGCCAGCACCCCGACTAACCAAGAGACCCAGTACTTC.

This clone was recorded at least ten times. V and J are TRBV9 and TRBJ1-2; the D gene is possibly TRBD1 (5 bases). Trimming removed 0 bases at V and 4 bases at J, with 16 bases between. The germline V gene has CDR1 SGDLS and CDR2 YYNGEE. The length of the CDR3 is 16 residues. The CDR3 is CASSVESGASLYGYTF. The CDR3 coding sequence is TGTGCCAGCAGCGTAGAAAGTGGGGCAAGCCTCTATGGCTACACCTTC.

The chain is built from TRBV25-1 and TRBJ2-7; weak D call: TRBD1 (6 bases). CDR1 and CDR2 from the germline V gene are MGHDK and SYGVNS. The CDR3 runs to 14 residues. The V gene lost 5 bases and the J gene lost 4 bases, with 15 bases spanning the gap. The CDR3 reads CASSRGAGAYEQYF. DNA for the CDR3: TGTGCCAGCAGTCGAGGGGCAGGGGCATACGAGCAGTACTTC.

The V gene is TRBV19, the J gene TRBJ1-1; the match to TRBD1 covers 8 bases. The CDR3 is 16 amino acids. The ends lost 5 bases at V and 3 bases at J; junction bases unmatched: 11. Germline CDR1 and CDR2: LNHDA and SQIVND (reference sequence). The CDR3 spells CASSPTDRDFDTEAFF. The CDR3, as DNA: TGTGCCAGTAGTCCGACGGACAGGGATTTTGACACTGAAGCTTTCTTT.

The chain uses TRBV4-1 and TRBJ1-1; 9 bases fit TRBD1. The CDR3 has 16 residues. CDR1 and CDR2 from the germline V gene are MGHRA and YSYEKL. Trimming cost V 0 bases and J 5 bases; bases outside gene matches: 7. CDR3 DNA sequence: TGCGCCAGCAGCCAAGACCCCGGGACAGGGTGGACTGAAGCTTTCTTT. It specifies CASSQDPGTGWTEAFF.

The chain recombines TRBV11-2 with TRBJ2-6; 7 nucleotides agree with TRBD1. The CDR3 runs to 17 residues. J was trimmed by 0 bases and V by 6 bases; bases with no gene match: 8. Germline V gene sequence: CDR1 SGHAT, CDR2 FQNNGV. The CDR3 coding sequence is TGTGCCAGCAGAACAACGGGACAGACCTCTGGGGCCAACGTCCTGACTTTC. Translation gives CASRTTGQTSGANVLTF.